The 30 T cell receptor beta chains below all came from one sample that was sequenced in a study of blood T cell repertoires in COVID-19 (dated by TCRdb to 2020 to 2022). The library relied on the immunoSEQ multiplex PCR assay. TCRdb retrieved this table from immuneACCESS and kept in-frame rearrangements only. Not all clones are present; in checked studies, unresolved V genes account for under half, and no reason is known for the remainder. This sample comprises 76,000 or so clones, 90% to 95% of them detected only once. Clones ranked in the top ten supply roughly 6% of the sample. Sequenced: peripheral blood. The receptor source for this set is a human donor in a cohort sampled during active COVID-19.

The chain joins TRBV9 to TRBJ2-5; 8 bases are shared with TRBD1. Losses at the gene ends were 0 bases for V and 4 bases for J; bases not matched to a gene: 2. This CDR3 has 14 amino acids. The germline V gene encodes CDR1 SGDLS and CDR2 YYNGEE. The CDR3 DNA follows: TGTGCCAGCAGCGTAGCAGGGGGCGCAGAGACCCAGTACTTC. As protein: CASSVAGGAETQYF.

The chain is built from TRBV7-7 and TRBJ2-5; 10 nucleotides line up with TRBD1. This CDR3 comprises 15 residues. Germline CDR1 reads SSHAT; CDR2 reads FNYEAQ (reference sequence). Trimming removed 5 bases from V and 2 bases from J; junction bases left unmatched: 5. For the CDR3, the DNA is TGTGCCAGCAGCCCCGGGACAGGGGTTCAAGAGACCCAGTACTTC. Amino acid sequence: CASSPGTGVQETQYF.

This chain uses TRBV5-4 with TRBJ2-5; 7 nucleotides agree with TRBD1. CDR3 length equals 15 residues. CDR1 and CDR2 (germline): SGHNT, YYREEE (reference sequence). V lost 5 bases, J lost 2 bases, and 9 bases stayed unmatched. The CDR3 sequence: CASSLGTAYQETQYF. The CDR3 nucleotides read TGTGCCAGCAGTCTTGGGACAGCTTATCAAGAGACCCAGTACTTC. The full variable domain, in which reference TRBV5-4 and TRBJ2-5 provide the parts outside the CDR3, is ETGVTQSPTHLIKTRGQQVTLRCSSQSGHNTVSWYQQALGQGPQFIFQYYREEENGRGNFPPRFSGLQFPNYSSELNVNALELDDSALYLCASSLGTAYQETQYFGPGTRLLVL.

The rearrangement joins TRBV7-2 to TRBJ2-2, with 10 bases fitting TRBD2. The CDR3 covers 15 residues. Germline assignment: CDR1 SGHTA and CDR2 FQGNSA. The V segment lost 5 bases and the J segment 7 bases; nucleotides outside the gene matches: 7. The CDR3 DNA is TGTGCCAGCAGCCCGACTAGCGGGCGAGGCGGGGAGCTGTTTTTT. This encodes CASSPTSGRGGELFF.

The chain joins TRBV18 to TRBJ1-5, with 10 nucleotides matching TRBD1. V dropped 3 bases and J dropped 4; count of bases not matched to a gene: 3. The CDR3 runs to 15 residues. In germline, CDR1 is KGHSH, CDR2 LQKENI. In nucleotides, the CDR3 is TGTGCCAGCTCACCCGGGACAGGGGTAAATCAGCCCCAGCATTTT. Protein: CASSPGTGVNQPQHF.

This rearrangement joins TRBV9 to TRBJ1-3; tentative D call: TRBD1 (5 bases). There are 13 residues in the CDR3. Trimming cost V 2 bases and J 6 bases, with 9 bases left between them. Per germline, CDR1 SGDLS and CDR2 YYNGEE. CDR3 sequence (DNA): TGTGCCAGCAGCGTGGGGGGAGAAAACACCATATATTTT. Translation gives CASSVGGENTIYF.

CDR3 protein: CASSLQGAGTEAFF. Here the CDR3 DNA reads TGTGCCAGCAGCCTACAGGGGGCTGGCACTGAAGCTTTCTTT. J is TRBJ1-1 and V is TRBV5-5; the match to TRBD1 covers 9 bases. From germline, CDR1 is SGHKS and CDR2 YYEKEE (reference sequence). The CDR3 has 14 amino acids. Germline trimming cut 4 bases from V and 4 bases from J; bases unmatched to any gene: 5.

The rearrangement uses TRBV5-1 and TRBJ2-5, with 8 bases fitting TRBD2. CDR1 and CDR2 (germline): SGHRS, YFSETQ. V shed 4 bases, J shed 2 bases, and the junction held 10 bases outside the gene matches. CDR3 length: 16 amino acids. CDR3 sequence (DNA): TGCGCCAGCAGCCCTTGGGGGACTAGAAAACAAGAGACCCAGTACTTC. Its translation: CASSPWGTRKQETQYF.

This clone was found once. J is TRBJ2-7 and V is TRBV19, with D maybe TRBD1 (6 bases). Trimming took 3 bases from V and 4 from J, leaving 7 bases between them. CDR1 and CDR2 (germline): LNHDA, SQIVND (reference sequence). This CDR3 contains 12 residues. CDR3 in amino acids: CASSIQGYEQYF. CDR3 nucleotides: TGTGCCAGTAGTATCCAGGGGTACGAGCAGTACTTC.

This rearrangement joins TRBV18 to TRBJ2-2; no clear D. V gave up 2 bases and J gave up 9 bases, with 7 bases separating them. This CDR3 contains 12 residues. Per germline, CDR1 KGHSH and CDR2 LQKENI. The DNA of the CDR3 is TGTGCCAGCTCACCATCGGAGTGGGAGCTGTTTTTT. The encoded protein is CASSPSEWELFF.

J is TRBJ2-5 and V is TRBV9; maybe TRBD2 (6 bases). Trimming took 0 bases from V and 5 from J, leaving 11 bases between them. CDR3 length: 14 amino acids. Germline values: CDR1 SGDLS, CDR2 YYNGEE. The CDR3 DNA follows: TGTGCCAGCAGCGTAGGGGGAGGTTTGGAGACCCAGTACTTC. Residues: CASSVGGGLETQYF.

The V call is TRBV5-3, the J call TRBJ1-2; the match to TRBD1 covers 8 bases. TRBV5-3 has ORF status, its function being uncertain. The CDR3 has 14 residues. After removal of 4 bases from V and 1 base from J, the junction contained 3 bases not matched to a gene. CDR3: CARSGTGRNYGYTF. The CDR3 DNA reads TGTGCCAGAAGCGGGACAGGACGTAACTATGGCTACACCTTC.

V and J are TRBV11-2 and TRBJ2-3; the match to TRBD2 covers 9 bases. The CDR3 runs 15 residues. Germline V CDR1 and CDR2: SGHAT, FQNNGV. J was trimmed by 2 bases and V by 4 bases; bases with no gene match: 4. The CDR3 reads CASSSTSGFTDTQYF. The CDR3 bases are TGTGCCAGCAGCTCGACTAGCGGTTTCACAGATACGCAGTATTTT.

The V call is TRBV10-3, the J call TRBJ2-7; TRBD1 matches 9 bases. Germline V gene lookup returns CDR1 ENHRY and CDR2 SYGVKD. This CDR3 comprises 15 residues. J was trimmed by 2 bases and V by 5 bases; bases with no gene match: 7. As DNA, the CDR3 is TGTGCCATCAGTTCTCCGGGACAGGGTGCCTACGAGCAGTACTTC. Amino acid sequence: CAISSPGQGAYEQYF.

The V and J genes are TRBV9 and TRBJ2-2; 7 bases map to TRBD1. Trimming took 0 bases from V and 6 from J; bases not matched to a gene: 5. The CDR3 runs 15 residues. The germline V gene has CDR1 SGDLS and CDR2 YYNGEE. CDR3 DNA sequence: TGTGCCAGCAGCGTAGTTGGGACAGTATCCGGGGAGCTGTTTTTT. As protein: CASSVVGTVSGELFF.

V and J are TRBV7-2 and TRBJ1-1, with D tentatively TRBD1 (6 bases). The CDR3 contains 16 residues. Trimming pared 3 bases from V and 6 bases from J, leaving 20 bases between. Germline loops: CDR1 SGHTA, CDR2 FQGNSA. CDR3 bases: TGTGCCAGCAGCTTGCGGGGGGGCAGGGTAGAGTCTGAAGCTTTCTTT. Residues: CASSLRGGRVESEAFF.

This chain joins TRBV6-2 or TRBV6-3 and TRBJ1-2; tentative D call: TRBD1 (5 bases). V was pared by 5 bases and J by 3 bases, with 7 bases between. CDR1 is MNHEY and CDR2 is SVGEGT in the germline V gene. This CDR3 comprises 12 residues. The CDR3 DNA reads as TGTGCCAGCAGTCCGGGGGACTATGGCTACACCTTC. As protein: CASSPGDYGYTF.

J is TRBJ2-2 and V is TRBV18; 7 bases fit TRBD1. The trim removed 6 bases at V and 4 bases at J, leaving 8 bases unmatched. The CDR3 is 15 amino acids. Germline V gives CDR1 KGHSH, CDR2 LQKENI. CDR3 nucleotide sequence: TGTGCCAGCTCTCGACAGGGCCGAGGCACCGGGGAGCTGTTTTTT. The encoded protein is CASSRQGRGTGELFF.

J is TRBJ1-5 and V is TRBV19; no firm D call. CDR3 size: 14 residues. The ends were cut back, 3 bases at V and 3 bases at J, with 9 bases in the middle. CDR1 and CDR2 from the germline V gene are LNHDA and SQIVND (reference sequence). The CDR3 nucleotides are TGTGCCAGTAGTATTGGGCAGACCAATCAGCCCCAGCATTTT. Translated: CASSIGQTNQPQHF. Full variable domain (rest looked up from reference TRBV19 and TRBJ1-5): DGGITQSPKYLFRKEGQNVTLSCEQNLNHDAMYWYRQDPGQGLRLIYYSQIVNDFQKGDIAEGYSVSREKKESFPLTVTSAQKNPTAFYLCASSIGQTNQPQHFGDGTRLSIL.

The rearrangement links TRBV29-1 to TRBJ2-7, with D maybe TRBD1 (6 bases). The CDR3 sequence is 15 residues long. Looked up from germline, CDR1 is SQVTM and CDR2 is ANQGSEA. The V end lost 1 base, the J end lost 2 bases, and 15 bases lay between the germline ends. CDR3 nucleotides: TGCAGCGTTGAAGGGGCGCAGGGGTCCACCTACGAGCAGTACTTC. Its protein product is CSVEGAQGSTYEQYF.

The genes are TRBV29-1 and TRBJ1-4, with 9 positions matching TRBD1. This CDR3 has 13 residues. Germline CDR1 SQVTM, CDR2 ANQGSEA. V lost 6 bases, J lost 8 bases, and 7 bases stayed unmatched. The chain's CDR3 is CSVKTGGEEKLFF. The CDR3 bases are TGCAGCGTCAAGACAGGGGGGGAAGAAAAACTGTTTTTT.

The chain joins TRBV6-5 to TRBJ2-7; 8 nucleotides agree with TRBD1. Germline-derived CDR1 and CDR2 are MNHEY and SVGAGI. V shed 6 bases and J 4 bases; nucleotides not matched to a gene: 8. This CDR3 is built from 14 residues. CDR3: CASSLDRVSYEQYF. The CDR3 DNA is TGTGCCAGCAGCTTGGACAGGGTTTCGTACGAGCAGTACTTC.

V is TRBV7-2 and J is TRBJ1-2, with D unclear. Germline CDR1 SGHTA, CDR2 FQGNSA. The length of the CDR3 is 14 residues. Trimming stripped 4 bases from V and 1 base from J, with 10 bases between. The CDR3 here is CASSSRGINYGYTF. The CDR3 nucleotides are TGTGCCAGCAGCTCGCGGGGAATTAACTATGGCTACACCTTC.

This CDR3 is CASNQGARYNEQFF. The CDR3 DNA follows: TGTGCCAGCAATCAGGGGGCGAGGTACAATGAGCAGTTCTTC. The chain couples TRBV7-3 to TRBJ2-1, with 8 positions matching TRBD1. The CDR3 covers 14 residues. V shed 7 bases and J 4 bases; nucleotides not matched to a gene: 6. The germline CDR1 and CDR2 sequences are SGHTA and FQGTGA.

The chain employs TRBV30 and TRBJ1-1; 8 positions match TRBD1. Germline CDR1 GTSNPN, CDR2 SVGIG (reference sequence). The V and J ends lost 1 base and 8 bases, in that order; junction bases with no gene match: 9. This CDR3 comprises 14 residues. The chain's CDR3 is CAWSAGRGRKEAFF. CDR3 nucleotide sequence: TGTGCCTGGAGTGCCGGCAGGGGGCGAAAAGAAGCTTTCTTT.

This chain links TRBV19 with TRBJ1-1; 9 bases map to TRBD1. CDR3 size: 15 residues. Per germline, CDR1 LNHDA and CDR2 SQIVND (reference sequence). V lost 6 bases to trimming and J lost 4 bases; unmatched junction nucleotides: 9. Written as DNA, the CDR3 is TGTGCCAGTAGCCAAGGGACAGGGTGGAGCACTGAAGCTTTCTTT. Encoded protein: CASSQGTGWSTEAFF.

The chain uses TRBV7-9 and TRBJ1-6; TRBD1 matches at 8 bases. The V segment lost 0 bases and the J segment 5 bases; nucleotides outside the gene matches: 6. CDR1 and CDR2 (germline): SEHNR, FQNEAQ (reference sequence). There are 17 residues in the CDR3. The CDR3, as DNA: TGTGCCAGCAGCTTAGCTATCGCGGGACAGGATAATTCACCCCTCCACTTT. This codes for CASSLAIAGQDNSPLHF.

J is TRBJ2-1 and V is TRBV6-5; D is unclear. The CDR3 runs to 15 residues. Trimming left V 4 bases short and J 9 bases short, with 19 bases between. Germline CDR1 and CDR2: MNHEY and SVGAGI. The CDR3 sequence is CASSSGRLPNGEQFF. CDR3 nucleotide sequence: TGTGCCAGCAGTTCCGGTCGCCTCCCTAACGGTGAGCAGTTCTTC.

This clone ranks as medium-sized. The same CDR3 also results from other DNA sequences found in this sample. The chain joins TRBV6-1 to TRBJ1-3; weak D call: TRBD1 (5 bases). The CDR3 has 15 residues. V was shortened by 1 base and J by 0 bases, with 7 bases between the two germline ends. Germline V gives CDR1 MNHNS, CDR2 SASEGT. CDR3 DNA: TGTGCCAGCAGTGAAGACAGGAACTCTGGAAACACCATATATTTT. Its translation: CASSEDRNSGNTIYF.

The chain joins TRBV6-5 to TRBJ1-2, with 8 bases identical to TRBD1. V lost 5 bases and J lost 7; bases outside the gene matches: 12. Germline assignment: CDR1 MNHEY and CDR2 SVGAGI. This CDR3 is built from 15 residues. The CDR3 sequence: CASSTEDRVVSGYTF. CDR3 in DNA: TGTGCCAGCAGTACGGAGGACAGGGTAGTCTCTGGCTACACCTTC.